This entry features one T cell receptor beta chain sequence. Its target is not known. This specimen comes from a study of T cell responses to AZD1222 COVID-19 vaccine. Profiled with immunoSEQ multiplex PCR; TCRdb holds only in-frame clones, not every one. The sample contains about 120,000 clones, approximately 90% of which appear only once. Findings and caveats of the study: Baseline seropositivity occurred in only a handful of AZD1222 recipients. Reports say nearly half of spike-specific TCRs go after unmutated variant regions.

The V end was cut by 0 bases, the J end by 0 bases, with 9 bases between. Germline assignment: CDR1 SGDLS and CDR2 YYNGEE. This CDR3 has 16 amino acids. This receptor was identified in an adult in good health. Sequences were derived from peripheral blood, sampled on day 0 of AZD1222 vaccination. This chain uses TRBV9 with TRBJ2-2; a weak D match, TRBD2 (6 bases). CDR3 amino acids: CASSVGGDPNTGELFF. The CDR3 coding sequence is TGTGCCAGCAGCGTAGGGGGGGACCCGAACACCGGGGAGCTGTTTTTT.